These T cell receptor beta chains were read from a single sample in a study of blood T cell repertoires in COVID-19. Profiling relied on immunoSEQ multiplex PCR, and the TCRdb table lists in-frame clones only, not all of them. The profile shows 200,000 to 250,000 clones, 70% to 90% of them singletons. Sequenced sample: PBMCs or T cells enriched from blood (not recorded which). The receptors here all came from a man in his forties or fifties who had recovered from COVID-19. The conserved cysteine and the conserved F or W are not part of the CDR3 here.

>13|TRBV5-1
ASSLGDRGNQPQH
>13|TRBV6-4
ASSLQGGPTGELF
>14|TRBV27
ASRRTGPINNSPLH
>13|TRBV2
ASSENSGGALEQF
>13|TRBV24-1
ATSDFSSGANVLT
>16|TRBV3-1/TRBV3-2
ASSRFRPGGSGKNIQY
>12|TRBV20-1
SASEWGSNTEAF
>14|TRBV2
ASSALAGVVGFEQF
>13|TRBV19
ASSIGTRSSNEQF
>15|TRBV9
ASSSAGQGSPGEKLF
>10|TRBV7-8
ASSPRSKEQF
>12|TRBV3-1/TRBV3-2
ASSQDQGTTEAF
>12|TRBV3-1/TRBV3-2
ASSPTLVEGEQY
>13|TRBV5-4
ASSGTGSMNTEAF
>13|TRBV24-1
ATSDPGLGTDTQY
>12|TRBV15
ATSSGLQRQPQH
>14|TRBV7-2
ASSLYPGGAKNIQY
>12|TRBV4-1
ASSRTGGTGELF
>10|TRBV11-2
ASSLSGVEQY
>13|TRBV5-4
ASSLAGTSVSGQY
>12|TRBV2
ASSVGGSNQPQH
>12|TRBV3-1/TRBV3-2
ASSQRGSQETQY
>13|TRBV5-1
ASTGQGYSTDTQY
>12|TRBV2
ASSGDRGGHGYT
>11|TRBV30
AWSRQLNQPQH
>11|TRBV6-5
ASSTGTNTEAF
>15|TRBV7-6
ASSLALLAGFADTQY
>12|TRBV7-6
ASRPQGWNTEAF
>12|TRBV7-9
ASSSDLKPGLGR
>12|TRBV7-3
ASSSLAGMSEQF
>12|TRBV11-2
ASSTRQGSAEAF
>13|TRBV4-1
ASNFQDRENTEAF
>15|TRBV19
ASQTRGEDTRNTEAF
>14|TRBV5-1
ASSLQPGHTGNTIY
>14|TRBV24-1
ATSALSGTGDNEQF
>13|TRBV27
ASSRATGLNQPQH